In this sample, the clone carrying this TCR beta chain turned up many times. Its target is unknown. The sample comes from a study of CD8 T cells in ankylosing spondylitis. CDR1 is SGHRS, CDR2 YFSETQ, per germline. V was pared by 4 bases and J by 4 bases, with 3 bases of the junction left unmatched. The length of the CDR3 is 14 residues. Study-wide findings and caveats: It was reported that disease-linked clones were significantly enriched in matched ankylosing spondylitis synovial fluid. Within ankylosing spondylitis blood, a TCR beta motif made up of eight highly homologous variants appeared to be characteristic.

TCRdb re-derived calls from the 5' RACE reads in MiXCR, one entry per CDR3 protein. The repertoire holds fewer than 150,000 distinct CDR3 sequences, with more than 5.5% as singletons. Material for sequencing was blood, either unsorted or a sorted T cell fraction (not recorded which). This TCR came from a female donor with ankylosing spondylitis or in good health (not recorded which). J is TRBJ1-5 and V is TRBV5-1; 9 nucleotides align to TRBD1. CDR3 residues: CASSPGTGNQPQHF. The DNA of the CDR3 is TGCGCCAGCAGCCCGGGGACAGGGAATCAGCCCCAGCATTTT.